These 2 T cell receptor beta chains were all obtained from the same sample, sequenced in a study of cytomegalovirus exposure and HLA in healthy donors (dated by TCRdb to about 2017). The library was produced with the immunoSEQ multiplex PCR assay. A mixture of 60 forward primers for TCR Vbeta segments and 13 reverse primers for TCR Jbeta segments was used in the multiplex PCR. The clones in this table, taken by TCRdb from immuneACCESS, are in-frame only. Not every clone is retained; where verified, under half of the shortfall comes from an unresolved V gene, and the cause of the rest is unknown. In this sample the table shows around 130,000 clones, over 60% of which occur a single time. Just over 1% of the sample is held by the ten biggest clonotypes. The specimen sequenced was PBMCs. Every receptor here comes from a human donor in good health.

This clone has just one count. The chain employs TRBV4-1 and TRBJ2-1; 10 bases agree with TRBD2. Trimming removed 0 bases from V and 10 bases from J; junction bases left unmatched: 9. Germline CDR1 reads MGHRA; CDR2 reads YSYEKL. The CDR3 length is 16 residues. The CDR3 loop reads CASSQEPLAGRREQFF. CDR3 in DNA: TGCGCCAGCAGCCAAGAGCCACTAGCGGGGCGAAGGGAGCAGTTCTTC.

This clone showed up just a few times. The CDR3 region has the DNA TGCAGTGCTAGAGCGACCGGGGAGCTGTTTTTT. It specifies CSARATGELFF. V usage is TRBV20-1 and J usage is TRBJ2-2; no clear D. The CDR3 has 11 residues. Germline-derived CDR1 and CDR2 are DFQATT and SNEGSKA (reference sequence). V was clipped by 1 base and J by 5 bases, with 2 bases between them.